This T cell receptor (beta chain) was sequenced during a study of cytomegalovirus exposure and HLA in healthy donors. Study-level points and caveats: Being productive about 90% or about 30% of the time was typical of most TCR beta V segments in an earlier analysis. As a later analysis showed, a missense DCLRE1C variant was linked to trimming of TCR beta V- and J-genes.

The PCR employed 60 Vbeta primers together with 13 Jbeta primers. Source study methods: In a later analysis, 80 million to 100 million unique TCR beta chains included roughly 11 million shared by two or more donors. Assay: immunoSEQ multiplex PCR; the TCRdb copy retains only in-frame clones and omits some. V, J and clone size are those of that table, while D and trimming were read from the DNA. The table shows fewer than 140,000 clones, with 75% occurring only once. Trimming left V 3 bases short and J 5 bases short, with 8 bases between. Germline values: CDR1 MNHEY, CDR2 SMNVEV (reference sequence). There are 13 residues in the CDR3. Regarding this clone: The antigen remains unidentified.

The gene calls are TRBV27 and TRBJ2-1, with D hard to call. This sequence was found in a male donor in good health and CMV-seropositive. The sample consisted of PBMCs. CDR3 bases: TGTGCCAGCAGTTTTGGAGTGGACAATGAGCAGTTCTTC. It specifies CASSFGVDNEQFF.